This TCR beta chain was found in a study of blood T cell repertoires in COVID-19. Whole-study context: Samples came from the United States, Italy and Spain, spanning acute and convalescent COVID-19. The cDNA or gDNA used as material had been derived from T cells, B-cell-depleted T cells, or PBMCs.

Original analysis: Amplification with reference gene primers provided the estimates of nucleated cell counts. Sequencing used immunoSEQ multiplex PCR; TCRdb keeps in-frame clones, though not all of them. D and trimming were read from the DNA, whereas the V and J calls and clone size are those reported in that table. The sample consists of under 85,000 clones, 85% to 90% of them appearing once. Germline V gene sequence: CDR1 MNHEY, CDR2 SVGAGI. This CDR3 contains 16 residues. Concerning this clone itself: One end of the junction does not line up with germline, which may come from a read error.

The clonotype originates from a man between 45 and 60 years old with acute or convalescent COVID-19. The sample was peripheral blood. V and J are TRBV6-5 and TRBJ2-1, with 10 positions matching TRBD2. CDR3 DNA sequence: TGTGCCAGCAGCTACTCTTCGGGGACTAGCGTATATGAGCAGTTCTTC. Translation gives CASSYSSGTSVYEQFF.